This paragraph covers one T cell receptor (beta chain) sequence. What it recognizes is unknown. The data are from a study of vaccination and CD4 T cells after COVID-19. An Oncomine TCR Beta short-read assay was used to sequence the DNA from cultured CD4+ T cells. TCRdb used MiXCR to reprocess the PCR reads, holding one entry per CDR3 protein. The sample yields about 12,000 distinct CDR3 sequences, approximately 55% seen once. Germline trimming cut 0 bases from V and 6 bases from J; bases unmatched to any gene: 0. The CDR3 runs 15 residues. Germline V gene sequence: CDR1 MRHNA, CDR2 SNTAGT. Described treatment: approximately nine-day PBMC culture with coronavirus spike peptide pools or control peptides (ViraFEST assay). Regarding the study as a whole: Convalescent patients saw a median about 86% of their reactive clones show up only after vaccination.

The genes are TRBV6-4 and TRBJ2-1; the match to TRBD2 covers 12 bases. The sequencing input was CD4+ T cells from blood, cultured in vitro. The receptor comes from a human donor who had recovered from COVID-19. The CDR3 region is CASSDSTSGSNEQFF. DNA for the CDR3: TGTGCCAGCAGTGACTCGACTAGCGGGAGCAATGAGCAGTTCTTC.